This T cell receptor beta chain was retrieved from a study of shared clonotypes between healthy human individuals. Germline CDR1 and CDR2: MNHEY and SMNVEV (reference sequence). With V trimmed by 2 bases and J by 5 bases, 1 base remained unmatched. This CDR3 has 14 amino acids. Generated by immunoSEQ multiplex PCR, the TCRdb table keeps only in-frame clones and is missing some. The table includes millions of clones, approximately 94% detected once. Terminally differentiated effector memory CD45RA+ cells were excluded from the naive CD8 cells, which were CD45RO-negative and positively selected for CCR7. This clone has only a few counts. Distinct nucleotide sequences in the sample also encode this CDR3.

The chain links TRBV27 to TRBJ1-5; 9 nucleotides align to TRBD1. This TCR derives from a man between 18 and 29 years old in good health. Material for sequencing was naive CD8+ T cells sorted from blood. CDR3 in amino acids: CASSLTGGDQPQHF. For the CDR3, the DNA is TGTGCCAGCAGTTTAACAGGGGGCGATCAGCCCCAGCATTTT.